Shown below are 10 T cell receptor beta chains from a single sample sequenced in a study of blood T cell repertoires in COVID-19. TCRdb keeps only in-frame clones here, not all; method: immunoSEQ multiplex PCR. The table shows about 160,000 clones, with around 83% occurring only once. What was sequenced was PBMCs or T cells enriched from blood (not recorded which). These receptors were obtained from a woman between 45 and 65 years old in a cohort exposed to, infected with or recovered from COVID-19 (not recorded which).

The chain employs TRBV7-9 and TRBJ1-2; D gene uncertain. Deletions cut 1 base from V and 4 bases from J, with 13 bases between. The CDR3 extends over 15 amino acids. In germline, CDR1 is SEHNR, CDR2 FQNEAQ (reference sequence). This CDR3 is CASSLGTSWSYGYTF. DNA of the CDR3: TGTGCCAGCAGCTTAGGAACATCCTGGAGCTATGGCTACACCTTC.

The V call is TRBV29-1, the J call TRBJ1-5, with TRBD1 matching over 8 bases. The V segment lost 2 bases and the J segment 4 bases; nucleotides outside the gene matches: 4. Germline V gives CDR1 SQVTM, CDR2 ANQGSEA. This CDR3 comprises 14 residues. The CDR3 is CSVEIGQGNQPQHF. CDR3 coding DNA: TGCAGCGTTGAAATTGGACAGGGTAATCAGCCCCAGCATTTT. The whole variable domain, filled in from reference TRBV29-1 and TRBJ1-5, reads SAVISQKPSRDICQRGTSLTIQCQVDSQVTMMFWYRQQPGQSLTLIATANQGSEATYESGFVIDKFPISRPNLTFSTLTVSNMSPEDSSIYLCSVEIGQGNQPQHFGDGTRLSIL.

The CDR3 loop reads CASSQMQSNEQFF. The CDR3, as DNA: TGTGCCAGCAGCCAAATGCAGTCCAATGAGCAGTTCTTC. The genes are TRBV3-1 (or the pseudogene TRBV3-2) and TRBJ2-1, with unresolved D. V lost 2 bases and J lost 6, with 8 bases in between. Per the germline V gene, CDR1 is LGHDT and CDR2 is YNNKEL (reference sequence). The CDR3 contains 13 residues.

CDR3 region: CASSLVASGRAAQYF. The CDR3 DNA follows: TGTGCCAGCAGCTTGGTGGCTAGCGGGAGGGCCGCGCAGTATTTT. This chain uses TRBV5-5 with TRBJ2-3; 12 bases match TRBD2. Germline CDR1 and CDR2: SGHKS and YYEKEE (reference sequence). The ends lost 0 bases at V and 10 bases at J; junction bases unmatched: 6. This CDR3 has 15 amino acids.

The chain couples TRBV27 to TRBJ1-2, with 7 positions matching TRBD1. The length of the CDR3 is 14 residues. V trimming: 2 bases; J trimming: 3 bases; junction bases outside the gene matches: 3. The germline CDR1 and CDR2 sequences are MNHEY and SMNVEV (reference sequence). CDR3 amino acids: CASSLKGTDYGYTF. CDR3 DNA: TGTGCCAGCAGTTTAAAGGGGACAGACTATGGCTACACCTTC.

This chain uses TRBV7-9 with TRBJ2-1; D may be TRBD2 (6 bases). Trimming took off 5 bases at V and 7 bases at J, with 18 bases between the two ends. Germline CDR1 and CDR2: SEHNR and FQNEAQ (reference sequence). The CDR3 has 15 residues. In DNA form, the CDR3 reads TGTGCCAGCAGCGAGGGCGGGACCTTAAGGAATGAGCAGTTCTTC. Amino acid sequence: CASSEGGTLRNEQFF.

The chain employs TRBV6-2 or TRBV6-3 and TRBJ2-3; no clear D gene. CDR1 and CDR2 from the germline V gene are MNHEY and SVGEGT. This CDR3 is built from 13 residues. V was clipped by 6 bases and J by 2 bases, with 9 bases between them. CDR3 sequence reads: CASSRLITDTQYF. The DNA of the CDR3 is TGTGCCAGCAGCCGGCTTATCACAGATACGCAGTATTTT.

The V and J genes are TRBV19 and TRBJ1-4; 7 nucleotides align to TRBD1. Trimming removed 5 bases from V and 6 bases from J; junction bases left unmatched: 12. Germline V gene sequence: CDR1 LNHDA, CDR2 SQIVND (reference sequence). The CDR3 runs 16 residues. DNA for the CDR3: TGTGCCAGTAGTTCTCTACCGACAGGGTTTGATGAAAAACTGTTTTTT. Amino acids: CASSSLPTGFDEKLFF.

The CDR3 sequence: CASSYEVPGDSYEQYF. The CDR3 DNA sequence: TGTGCCAGCAGTTATGAAGTGCCAGGGGATTCCTACGAGCAGTACTTC. This chain uses TRBV6-2 or TRBV6-3 with TRBJ2-7, with D perhaps TRBD1 (6 bases). Germline CDR1 reads MNHEY; CDR2 reads SVGEGT. V gave up 3 bases and J gave up 1 base, with 16 bases separating them. CDR3 size: 16 residues.

The chain is built from TRBV19 and TRBJ2-2, with TRBD2 matching 10 bases. This CDR3 contains 16 residues. Germline V lookup: CDR1 LNHDA, CDR2 SQIVND (reference sequence). The junction had 6 bases not matched to a gene; V was cut back by 3 bases and J by 5 bases. CDR3 loop: CASSILAGAWTGELFF. Written as DNA, the CDR3 is TGTGCCAGTAGTATTCTAGCGGGAGCTTGGACCGGGGAGCTGTTTTTT.